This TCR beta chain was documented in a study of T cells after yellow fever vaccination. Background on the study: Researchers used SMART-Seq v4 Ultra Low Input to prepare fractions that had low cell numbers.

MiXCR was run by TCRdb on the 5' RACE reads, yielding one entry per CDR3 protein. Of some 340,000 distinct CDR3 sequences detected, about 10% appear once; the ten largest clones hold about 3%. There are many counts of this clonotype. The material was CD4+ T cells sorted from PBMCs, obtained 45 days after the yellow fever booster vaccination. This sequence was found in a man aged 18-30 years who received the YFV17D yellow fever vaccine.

CDR3 sequence reads: CASSRADRGYGYTF. The CDR3 DNA sequence: TGCGCCAGCAGCCGGGCGGACAGGGGCTATGGCTACACCTTC. V and J are TRBV4-3 and TRBJ1-2; TRBD1 agrees at 9 bases. Germline values: CDR1 LGHNA, CDR2 YSLEER. The V and J ends lost 4 bases and 4 bases, in that order; junction bases with no gene match: 4. The CDR3 has 14 amino acids.